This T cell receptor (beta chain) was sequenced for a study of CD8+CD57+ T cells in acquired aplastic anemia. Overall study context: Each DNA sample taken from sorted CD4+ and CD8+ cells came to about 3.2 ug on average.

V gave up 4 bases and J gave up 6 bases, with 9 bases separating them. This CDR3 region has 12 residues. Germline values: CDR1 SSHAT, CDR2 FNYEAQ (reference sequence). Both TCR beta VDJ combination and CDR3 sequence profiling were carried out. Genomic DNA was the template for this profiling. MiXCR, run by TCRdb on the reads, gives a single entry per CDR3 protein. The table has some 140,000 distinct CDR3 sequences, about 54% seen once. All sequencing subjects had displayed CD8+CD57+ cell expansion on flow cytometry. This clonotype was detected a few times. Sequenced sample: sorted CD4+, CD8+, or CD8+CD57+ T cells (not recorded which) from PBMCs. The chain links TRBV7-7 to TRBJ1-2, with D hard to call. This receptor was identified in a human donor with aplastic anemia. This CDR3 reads CASSSGIHGYTF. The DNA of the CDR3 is TGTGCCAGCAGCTCCGGGATTCATGGCTACACCTTC.